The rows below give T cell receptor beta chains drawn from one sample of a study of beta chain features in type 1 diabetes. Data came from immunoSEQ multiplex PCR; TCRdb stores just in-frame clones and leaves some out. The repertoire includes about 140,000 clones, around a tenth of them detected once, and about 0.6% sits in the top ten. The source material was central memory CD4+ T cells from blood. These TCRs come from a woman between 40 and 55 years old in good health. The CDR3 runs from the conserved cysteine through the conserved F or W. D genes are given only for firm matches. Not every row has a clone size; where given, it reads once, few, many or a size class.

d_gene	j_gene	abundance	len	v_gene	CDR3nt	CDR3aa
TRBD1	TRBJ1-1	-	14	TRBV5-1	TGCGCCAGCAGCTCGGGGACAGGCGGCACTGAAGCTTTCTTT	CASSSGTGGTEAFF
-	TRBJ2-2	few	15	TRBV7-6	TGTGCCAGCGGTCCCTTGGGAGGTCGAACCGGGGAGCTGTTTTTT	CASGPLGGRTGELFF
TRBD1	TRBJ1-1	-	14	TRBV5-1	TGCGCCAGCAGCAAAAGACAGGGCGACACTGAAGCTTTCTTT	CASSKRQGDTEAFF
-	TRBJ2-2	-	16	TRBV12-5	TGTGCTAGTGGGCGACCTGGGACTGCCAGCCCCGGGGAGCTGTTTTTT	CASGRPGTASPGELFF
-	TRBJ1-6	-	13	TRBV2	TGTGCCAGCAGTCCGAGGATGGATTCACCCCTCCACTTT	CASSPRMDSPLHF
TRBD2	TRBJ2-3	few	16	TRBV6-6	TGTGCCAGCAGTTACTCGAGGCGGGGGAACACAGATACGCAGTATTTT	CASSYSRRGNTDTQYF
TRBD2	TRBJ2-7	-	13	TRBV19	TGTGCCAGTGGACTAGCGGGGGATATAGAGCAGTACTTC	CASGLAGDIEQYF
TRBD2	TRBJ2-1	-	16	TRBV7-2	TGTGCCAGCAGTGTACGGACAGCGGGGGGGACGAATGAGCAGTTCTTC	CASSVRTAGGTNEQFF
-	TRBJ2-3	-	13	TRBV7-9	TGTGCCAGCAGCCCAACGAGAACAGATACGCAGTATTTT	CASSPTRTDTQYF
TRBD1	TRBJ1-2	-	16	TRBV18	TGTGCCAGCTCACCCGCGACAGGGGGCGGGGTATACGGCTACACCTTC	CASSPATGGGVYGYTF
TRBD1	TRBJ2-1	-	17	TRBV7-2	TGTGCCAGCAGCTTAGGTCCAGACAGGGTCGGTGGGAATGAGCAGTTCTTC	CASSLGPDRVGGNEQFF
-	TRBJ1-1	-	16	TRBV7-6	TGTGCCAGCAGCCCAAACCCTACAGGGCAGGGAACTGAAGCTTTCTTT	CASSPNPTGQGTEAFF
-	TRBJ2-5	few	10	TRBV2	TGTGCCAGCAGTGAACCAACCCAGTACTTC	CASSEPTQYF
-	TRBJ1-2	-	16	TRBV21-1	TGTGCCAGCAGCAAAAGCTGCCCAGGGGCTGCTGATGGCTACACCTTC	CASSKSCPGAADGYTF
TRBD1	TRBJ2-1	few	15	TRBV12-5	TGTGCTAGTGGTTCCCCGAGGGGGCGTGTAAATGAGCAGTTCTTC	CASGSPRGRVNEQFF
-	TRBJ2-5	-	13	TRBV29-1	TGCAGCGTAGAAAAGGGGGGGCAAGAGACCCAGTACTTC	CSVEKGGQETQYF
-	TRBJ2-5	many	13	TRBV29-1	TGCAGCGTTGAACGGACGGGGGTAGCGACCCAGTACTTC	CSVERTGVATQYF
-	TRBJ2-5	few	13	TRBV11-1	TGTGCCAGCAGCGACCAGCGGGTTGAGACCCAGTACTTC	CASSDQRVETQYF
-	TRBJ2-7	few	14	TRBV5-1	TGCGCCAGCAGCCCGCACAGGGATACCTACGAGCAGTACTTC	CASSPHRDTYEQYF
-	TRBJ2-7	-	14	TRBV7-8	TGTGCCAGCAGCTTAGGAGGGAGTAGTAGCGCGCAGTACTTC	CASSLGGSSSAQYF
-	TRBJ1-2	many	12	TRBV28	TGTGCCAGCAGTGAGGGAGGGGATGGCTACACCTTC	CASSEGGDGYTF
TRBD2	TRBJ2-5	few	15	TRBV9	TGTGCCAGCAGCCCTAGCGGGACCGGGCAAGAGACCCAGTACTTC	CASSPSGTGQETQYF
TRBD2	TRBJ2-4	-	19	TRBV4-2	TGTGCCAGCAGCTTGGGACTAGCGGGGGCCGACCTAGCCAAAAACATTCAGTACTTC	CASSLGLAGADLAKNIQYF
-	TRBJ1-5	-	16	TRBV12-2	TGTGCAAGTCGCTGCCCGGGGACAGGGAGCAATCAGCCCCAGCATTTT	CASRCPGTGSNQPQHF
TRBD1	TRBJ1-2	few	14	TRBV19	TGTGCCAGTAGGATCCGGGACAGCTTCTATGGCTACACCTTC	CASRIRDSFYGYTF
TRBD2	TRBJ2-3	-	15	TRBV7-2	TGTGCCAGCGGGCGCGGGGGGGCGAACACAGATACGCAGTATTTT	CASGRGGANTDTQYF
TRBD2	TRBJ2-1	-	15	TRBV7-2	TGTGCCAGCAGCTTAAACGGGGGGGCCCTGAATGAGCAGTTCTTC	CASSLNGGALNEQFF
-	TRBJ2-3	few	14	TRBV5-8	TGTGCCAGCAGCTTGGGACACCTCACAGATACGCAGTATTTT	CASSLGHLTDTQYF
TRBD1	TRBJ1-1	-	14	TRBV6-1	TGTGCCAGCAGGACACAGGGGCGGATGGCTGAAGCTTTCTTT	CASRTQGRMAEAFF
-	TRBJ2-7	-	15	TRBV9	TGTGCCAGCAGCGTAGGGCCAGAATTCTCCTACGAGCAGTACTTC	CASSVGPEFSYEQYF
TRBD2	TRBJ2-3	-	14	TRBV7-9	TGTGCCAGCGGTGTGACTAGCGGCACAGATACGCAGTATTTT	CASGVTSGTDTQYF
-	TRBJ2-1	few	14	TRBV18	TGTGCCAGCTCACCATCACAGTTTTACAATGAGCAGTTCTTC	CASSPSQFYNEQFF
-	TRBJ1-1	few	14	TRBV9	TGTGCCAGCAGCGTAGCGGGGGGGTCCCTGGAAGCTTTCTTT	CASSVAGGSLEAFF
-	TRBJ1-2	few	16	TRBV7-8	TGTGCCAGCAGCCCACTTTCGTTAGGGGGTTCAGTTGGCTACACCTTC	CASSPLSLGGSVGYTF
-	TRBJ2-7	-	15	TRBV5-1	TGCGCCAGCAGCTTGGGCACGACAGCTTCCTACGAGCAGTACTTC	CASSLGTTASYEQYF
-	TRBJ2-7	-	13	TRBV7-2	TGTGCCAGCAGCTTAAAGTGGGCGACCGAGCAGTACTTC	CASSLKWATEQYF
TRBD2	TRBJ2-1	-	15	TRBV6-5	TGTGCCAGCAGGGGGGGACTAGCGGGCCACAATGAGCAGTTCTTC	CASRGGLAGHNEQFF
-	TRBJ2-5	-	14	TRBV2	TGTGCCAGCACCCCGAAGACAGTACAAGAGACCCAGTACTTC	CASTPKTVQETQYF
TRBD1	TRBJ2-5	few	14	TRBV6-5	TGTGCCAGCAGTTATCGACAGGGGGGAGAGACCCAGTACTTC	CASSYRQGGETQYF
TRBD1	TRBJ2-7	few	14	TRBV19	TGTGCCAGTACCTTCGGACAGGGATCCTACGAGCAGTACTTC	CASTFGQGSYEQYF
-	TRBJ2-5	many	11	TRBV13	TGTGCCAGCAGCGTCCGGGAGACCCAGTACTTC	CASSVRETQYF
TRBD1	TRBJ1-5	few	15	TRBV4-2	TGTGCCAGCAGCCTCGCGGGGGACAGGGAAAGACCCCAGCATTTT	CASSLAGDRERPQHF
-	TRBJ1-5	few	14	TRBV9	TGTGCCAGCAGCACCCAGGCCATGGGGGGAGCCCAGCATTTT	CASSTQAMGGAQHF
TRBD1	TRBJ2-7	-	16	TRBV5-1	TGCGCCAGCAGTTTCGGACAGGGGTCTCGTTACTACGAGCAGTACTTC	CASSFGQGSRYYEQYF
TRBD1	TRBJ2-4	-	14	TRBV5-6	TGTGCCAGCAGCTCCGGGACAGGGAAGAACATTCAGTACTTC	CASSSGTGKNIQYF
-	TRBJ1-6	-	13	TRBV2	TGTGCCAGCAGTGGGGAGGACATATCACCCCTCCACTTT	CASSGEDISPLHF
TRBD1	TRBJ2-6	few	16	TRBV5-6	TGTGCCAGCAGCTTGGGACAGGGGGCTGGGGCCAACGTCCTGACTTTC	CASSLGQGAGANVLTF
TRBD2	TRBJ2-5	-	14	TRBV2	TGTGCCAGCAGGGAGGGAGGGTACCAAGAGACCCAGTACTTC	CASREGGYQETQYF
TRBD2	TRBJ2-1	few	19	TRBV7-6	TGTGCCAGCAGCCCACCCCTCGGACTAGCGGGGGGCTCCTACAATGAGCAGTTCTTC	CASSPPLGLAGGSYNEQFF
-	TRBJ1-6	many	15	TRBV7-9	TGTGCCAGCAGCCCCCTGGGGGCGCTGAATTCACCCCTCCACTTT	CASSPLGALNSPLHF
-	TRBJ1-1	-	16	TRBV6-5	TGTGCCAGCAGTTACCGCGTAGGGGCGGGAAACACTGAAGCTTTCTTT	CASSYRVGAGNTEAFF
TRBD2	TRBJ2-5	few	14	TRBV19	TGTGCCAGTAGTCGGACTAGCGGGTTAGAGACCCAGTACTTC	CASSRTSGLETQYF